The TCR beta chain under discussion was sequenced for a study of T cell responses to AZD1222 COVID-19 vaccine. The study's findings and limits: With two AZD1222 doses given, Spike-specific TCR breadth and depth both rose. Females made up more of the donors, who were largely white British, and clonal diversity may have come out too low. Seropositive AZD1222 recipients at baseline numbered only five or six.

Details on this clone: The antigen is undetermined.

Assay used: immunoSEQ multiplex PCR; TCRdb lists only in-frame clones, some missing. This sample yields some 150,000 clones, of which just over 90% are seen a single time; approximately 2.9% belongs to the top ten. Germline V CDR1 and CDR2: MNHEY, SVGEGT. The CDR3 runs to 15 residues. Deletions cut 6 bases from V and 0 bases from J, with 11 bases between. This chain links TRBV6-2 or TRBV6-3 with TRBJ2-2; a possible D gene is TRBD1 (6 bases). This clonotype was obtained from an adult in good health. The specimen comprised peripheral blood, sampled on day 0 of MenACWY control vaccination. Here the CDR3 DNA reads TGTGCCAGCAGCCTCGGGACATCGAACACCGGGGAGCTGTTTTTT. This gives the protein CASSLGTSNTGELFF.